A single T cell receptor beta chain is shown here with its context. These data belong to a study of shared clonotypes between healthy human individuals. Trimming removed 1 base at V and 6 bases at J, with 10 bases between. This CDR3 spans 13 amino acids. From germline, CDR1 is SGHNT and CDR2 YYREEE (reference sequence). Template for every sorted-subset replicate PCR totaled 150 to 250 ng DNA, roughly 30,000 T cell genomes. Per the study methods: ImmunoSEQ output held junction-only sequences without quality scores, so filtering differed. Profiling relied on immunoSEQ multiplex PCR, and the TCRdb table lists in-frame clones only, not all of them. The DNA gave D and trimming, while V, J and clone size come from that table. Of about 1.4 million clones listed, approximately 96% are singletons.

This TCR was sampled from a man aged 30 to 39 in good health. This chain links TRBV5-4 with TRBJ1-1; the D is unclear. Specimen: naive CD4+ T cells sorted from blood. Subset described: CD45RA+ positively selected. The chain's CDR3 is CASSLFSTSEAFF. The CDR3 region has the DNA TGTGCCAGCAGCTTGTTTTCTACTTCTGAAGCTTTCTTT.